This TCR beta chain was documented in a study of monozygotic twins with inflammatory bowel disease. About this clonotype: Its antigen remains unknown.

TCRdb re-analyzed the 5' RACE reads; it lists each CDR3 protein once, without DNA. The sample's table shows 300,000 to 400,000 distinct CDR3 sequences. Germline V gene lookup returns CDR1 MRHNA and CDR2 SNTAGT. This CDR3 region has 15 residues. Study findings and constraints: Healthy co-twins, by inverse Simpson, had higher TCRbeta diversity than their siblings with IBD.

The rearrangement links TRBV6-4 to TRBJ2-3; the TCRdb call, TRBD1, lacks DNA for checking. The TCR comes from a human donor with ulcerative colitis or Crohn's disease, or a healthy co-twin of an affected twin (not recorded which). The material sequenced was blood. CDR3 sequence reads: CASSDSSHGGDTQYF.